A selection of T cell receptor beta chains follows, all from one sample in a study of control samples from healthy donors and cancer patients. TCRdb keeps only in-frame clones here, not all; method: immunoSEQ multiplex PCR. The sample has 150,000 or so clones, over 85% seen once; the top ten hold roughly 5.5%. Sequencing was carried out using blood. The source of these receptors is a young man in good health. Each CDR3 is given with its conserved first and last residue. The D gene is left open where the match is weak. Some rows have no size entry. The others give once, few or many, or a class for an expanded clone.

V: TRBV9
size: NA
J: TRBJ2-7
D: TRBD1
length: 14
DNA: TGTGCCAGCAGCGTAGGGGACAGGGACGACGAGCAGTACTTC
CDR3: CASSVGDRDDEQYF

V: TRBV2
size: NA
J: TRBJ1-6
D: NA
length: 13
DNA: TGTGCCAGCAGATCAGGGTTCGGATCACCCCTCCACTTT
CDR3: CASRSGFGSPLHF

V: TRBV19
size: NA
J: TRBJ1-2
D: NA
length: 16
DNA: TGTGCCAGTAGTATCCTGGGGGGGGACCACCCGGGTGGCTACACCTTC
CDR3: CASSILGGDHPGGYTF

V: TRBV14
size: once
J: TRBJ2-1
D: TRBD1
length: 17
DNA: TGTGCCAGCAGCCAAGTTAGGGGCGGGACAGGGCGAGATGAGCAGTTCTTC
CDR3: CASSQVRGGTGRDEQFF

V: TRBV11-2
size: NA
J: TRBJ1-5
D: TRBD1
length: 16
DNA: TGTGCCAGCAGCCCGACAGGGGCGCTCGGCAATCAGCCCCAGCATTTT
CDR3: CASSPTGALGNQPQHF

V: TRBV2
size: NA
J: TRBJ2-3
D: TRBD2
length: 18
DNA: TGTGCCAGCAGTGGGACACCTAGCGGGGGGGCCCCCACAGATACGCAGTATTTT
CDR3: CASSGTPSGGAPTDTQYF

V: TRBV3-1/TRBV3-2
size: NA
J: TRBJ1-1
D: NA
length: 14
DNA: TGTGCCAGCAGCCTTGGACAAGTGAACACTGAAGCTTTCTTT
CDR3: CASSLGQVNTEAFF

V: TRBV6-4
size: NA
J: TRBJ2-2
D: NA
length: 13
DNA: TGTGCCAGCAGTGACCGGGGGACCGGGGAGCTGTTTTTT
CDR3: CASSDRGTGELFF

V: TRBV7-6
size: few
J: TRBJ2-3
D: NA
length: 12
DNA: TGTGCCAGCAGCTTAGGAGGAGGTACGCAGTATTTT
CDR3: CASSLGGGTQYF

V: TRBV6-6
size: once
J: TRBJ2-3
D: NA
length: 15
DNA: TGTGCCAGCAGTACCGGGCATCTTCCCACAGATACGCAGTATTTT
CDR3: CASSTGHLPTDTQYF

V: TRBV6-5
size: NA
J: TRBJ1-2
D: NA
length: 12
DNA: TGTGCCAGCAGGGATAAGACGGAAGGCTACACCTTC
CDR3: CASRDKTEGYTF

V: TRBV6-5
size: NA
J: TRBJ2-5
D: TRBD1
length: 12
DNA: TGTGCCAGCCGACAGGGCGGGGAGACCCAGTACTTC
CDR3: CASRQGGETQYF

V: TRBV5-1
size: NA
J: TRBJ2-2
D: NA
length: 22
DNA: TGCGCCAGCAGCTTGGGGCACCTTCGCCAGGGAGAATACCCCTTTACGAACGGGGAGCTGTTTTTT
CDR3: CASSLGHLRQGEYPFTNGELFF

V: TRBV2
size: NA
J: TRBJ1-2
D: NA
length: 13
DNA: TGTGCCAGCAGTACGACCGCCCCCAGGGGCTACACCTTC
CDR3: CASSTTAPRGYTF

V: TRBV19
size: NA
J: TRBJ1-5
D: TRBD1
length: 17
DNA: TGTGCCAGTAGTATAGTATTAGGGACAGTGAACAATCAGCCCCAGCATTTT
CDR3: CASSIVLGTVNNQPQHF

V: TRBV7-2
size: NA
J: TRBJ2-7
D: TRBD2
length: 16
DNA: TGTGCCAGCAGCTTAGGCGGGGGGGTCGCCCTCTACGAGCAGTACTTC
CDR3: CASSLGGGVALYEQYF

V: TRBV30
size: NA
J: TRBJ1-2
D: TRBD1
length: 12
DNA: TGTGCCTCGACAGGGCTTAACTATGGCTACACCTTC
CDR3: CASTGLNYGYTF

V: TRBV9
size: NA
J: TRBJ2-1
D: TRBD2
length: 15
DNA: TGTGCCAGCAGCGTTCGACTAGCGGGAGTCGATGAGCAGTTCTTC
CDR3: CASSVRLAGVDEQFF

V: TRBV30
size: once
J: TRBJ1-5
D: NA
length: 14
DNA: TGTGCCTGGAGGGGCCCGGGGGCTCATCAGCCCCAGCATTTT
CDR3: CAWRGPGAHQPQHF

V: TRBV28
size: NA
J: TRBJ1-1
D: TRBD1
length: 12
DNA: TGTGCCAGCCAGGGGGGCAGCACTGAAGCTTTCTTT
CDR3: CASQGGSTEAFF

V: TRBV29-1
size: NA
J: TRBJ1-2
D: TRBD1
length: 14
DNA: TGCAGCGTTGTAAGGCCCGGGGACAGGGAAGTCTACACCTTC
CDR3: CSVVRPGDREVYTF

V: TRBV15
size: NA
J: TRBJ1-2
D: NA
length: 13
DNA: TGTGCCACCAGCACCGGAGCTAACTATGGCTACACCTTC
CDR3: CATSTGANYGYTF

V: TRBV19
size: once
J: TRBJ2-2
D: NA
length: 14
DNA: TGTGCCAGTCAACCGACTGGCGGCACCGGGGAGCTGTTTTTT
CDR3: CASQPTGGTGELFF

V: TRBV7-9
size: NA
J: TRBJ1-3
D: NA
length: 12
DNA: TGTGCCAGCAGCTTCGGCCTCGACACCATATATTTT
CDR3: CASSFGLDTIYF

V: TRBV27
size: NA
J: TRBJ1-1
D: TRBD1
length: 15
DNA: TGTGCCAGCAGTACCTCGGCAGGGGGGCTCGGTGTAGCTTTCTTT
CDR3: CASSTSAGGLGVAFF

V: TRBV4-3
size: NA
J: TRBJ1-4
D: NA
length: 13
DNA: TGCGCCAGCAGCCAAATGCGGGGGGAAAAACTGTTTTTT
CDR3: CASSQMRGEKLFF

V: TRBV19
size: NA
J: TRBJ1-3
D: NA
length: 12
DNA: TGTGCCACCGCGGGCTCTGGAAACACCATATATTTT
CDR3: CATAGSGNTIYF

V: TRBV30
size: NA
J: TRBJ1-2
D: NA
length: 11
DNA: TGTGCCTGGAGCGGCGGCTATGGCTACACCTTC
CDR3: CAWSGGYGYTF

V: TRBV7-2
size: NA
J: TRBJ2-4
D: TRBD2
length: 16
DNA: TGTGCCAGCAGCTTAGTAGGGGCGGGAGTGAATACCATTCAGTACTTC
CDR3: CASSLVGAGVNTIQYF

V: TRBV5-4
size: NA
J: TRBJ1-2
D: NA
length: 12
DNA: TGTGCCAGCATGGCGGTCGGCTATGGCTACACCTTC
CDR3: CASMAVGYGYTF

V: TRBV19
size: NA
J: TRBJ1-5
D: TRBD1
length: 17
DNA: TGTGCCAGTAGTATCCGGGACAGGGGATATAGCAATCAGCCCCAGCATTTT
CDR3: CASSIRDRGYSNQPQHF

V: TRBV12-3/TRBV12-4
size: NA
J: TRBJ2-7
D: NA
length: 13
DNA: TGTGCCAGCAGTTTCCGGGTTCGGTACGAGCAGTACTTC
CDR3: CASSFRVRYEQYF

V: TRBV10-3
size: NA
J: TRBJ2-7
D: NA
length: 12
DNA: TGTGCCATCGGGGGGGCCGGCTACGAGCAGTACTTC
CDR3: CAIGGAGYEQYF

V: TRBV5-1
size: NA
J: TRBJ2-7
D: TRBD2
length: 16
DNA: TGCGCCAGCAGCACAACTGGGGGGGATCCCTCCTACGAGCAGTACTTC
CDR3: CASSTTGGDPSYEQYF

V: TRBV11-2
size: NA
J: TRBJ1-2
D: TRBD1
length: 15
DNA: TGTGCCAGCAGCTTAAGCGGCGGACAGGGGTCCGGCTACACCTTC
CDR3: CASSLSGGQGSGYTF

V: TRBV7-6
size: NA
J: TRBJ1-3
D: TRBD1
length: 16
DNA: TGTGCCAGCAGCCAGGACAGGACGTACTCTGGAAACACCATATATTTT
CDR3: CASSQDRTYSGNTIYF

V: TRBV11-2
size: NA
J: TRBJ1-6
D: NA
length: 14
DNA: TGTGCCAGCAGCCCGAGCTCCTATAATTCACCCCTCCACTTT
CDR3: CASSPSSYNSPLHF

V: TRBV25-1
size: NA
J: TRBJ2-7
D: NA
length: 12
DNA: TGTGCCAGCAGTGAAAATCCGCGGGAGCAGTACTTC
CDR3: CASSENPREQYF

V: TRBV27
size: NA
J: TRBJ2-1
D: TRBD2
length: 14
DNA: TGTGCCACCAAAACTAGCGGGAATAACAATGAGCAGTTCTTC
CDR3: CATKTSGNNNEQFF

V: TRBV6-6
size: NA
J: TRBJ1-6
D: NA
length: 14
DNA: TGTGCCAGCAGTTACGGCAGGGAAGATTCACCCCTCCACTTT
CDR3: CASSYGREDSPLHF

V: TRBV7-6
size: NA
J: TRBJ2-7
D: NA
length: 15
DNA: TGTGCCAGCAGCTCAGGCCCTTCGGGAGCGGAAGAGCAGTACTTC
CDR3: CASSSGPSGAEEQYF

V: TRBV6-5
size: NA
J: TRBJ1-1
D: NA
length: 13
DNA: TGTGCCAGCAGCCCCCCCCCAGGGACTGAAGCTTTCTTT
CDR3: CASSPPPGTEAFF

V: TRBV7-9
size: NA
J: TRBJ2-1
D: TRBD2
length: 15
DNA: TGTGCCAGCAGCTTGAGAGCGGGAGGAATCAATGAGCAGTTCTTC
CDR3: CASSLRAGGINEQFF

V: TRBV7-2
size: NA
J: TRBJ1-2
D: NA
length: 14
DNA: TGTGCCAGCAGCACACCCGGGACCGACTATGGCCACACCTTC
CDR3: CASSTPGTDYGHTF

V: TRBV19
size: NA
J: TRBJ1-3
D: NA
length: 14
DNA: TGTGCCAGTAGTCAAGGCGGCTCTGGAAACACCATATATTTT
CDR3: CASSQGGSGNTIYF

V: TRBV10-2
size: NA
J: TRBJ2-6
D: NA
length: 19
DNA: TGCGCCAGCAGGGACTTTAGGGACAACTTTTTCTCTGGGGCCAACGTCCTGACTTTC
CDR3: CASRDFRDNFFSGANVLTF

V: TRBV7-9
size: NA
J: TRBJ2-7
D: NA
length: 13
DNA: TGTGCCAGCAGCTTATTGCCCCGCTACGAGCAGTACTTC
CDR3: CASSLLPRYEQYF